One and the same sample provided the 13 T cell receptor beta chains below, sequenced in a study of blood T cell repertoires in COVID-19. Assay: immunoSEQ multiplex PCR; the TCRdb copy retains only in-frame clones and omits some. This sample has 100,000 or so clones; around 93% occur once, and the top ten carry 15% to 20%. The sample comprised peripheral blood. All receptors come from a middle-aged man with acute or convalescent COVID-19.

The rearrangement uses TRBV6-1 and TRBJ1-2; 8 nucleotides match TRBD1. V was clipped by 0 bases and J by 2 bases; unmatched bases: 5. The CDR3 covers 16 residues. Germline lookup yields CDR1 MNHNS and CDR2 SASEGT. The CDR3 DNA is TGTGCCAGCAGTGAAGCGCCGAGGACAGGGAACTATGGCTACACCTTC. Translation: CASSEAPRTGNYGYTF.

This sequence joins TRBV5-1 and TRBJ1-6; 7 bases fit TRBD1. CDR1 is SGHRS and CDR2 is YFSETQ in the germline V gene. The CDR3 contains 16 residues. V gave up 4 bases and J gave up 6 bases; unmatched junction bases: 10. CDR3 DNA: TGCGCCAGCAGCCCTAGCTCGGGACAGCCTAATTCACCCCTCCACTTT. Protein product: CASSPSSGQPNSPLHF. The variable domain in full, with the rest retrieved from reference TRBV5-1 and TRBJ1-6, is KAGVTQTPRYLIKTRGQQVTLSCSPISGHRSVSWYQQTPGQGLQFLFEYFSETQRNKGNFPGRFSGRQFSNSRSEMNVSTLELGDSALYLCASSPSSGQPNSPLHFGNGTRLTVT.

This chain's CDR3 is CASSPRTATNEKLFF. The DNA for the CDR3 is TGTGCCAGCAGCCCGCGGACAGCAACTAATGAAAAACTGTTTTTT. The chain recombines TRBV5-5 with TRBJ1-4; tentatively, D is TRBD1 (6 bases). This CDR3 has 15 residues. Germline CDR1 SGHKS, CDR2 YYEKEE (reference sequence). V was pared by 4 bases and J by 0 bases, with 10 bases between.

The chain has TRBV7-2 and TRBJ2-3, with TRBD1 identical over 7 bases. Germline values: CDR1 SGHTA, CDR2 FQGNSA. The CDR3 consists of 15 residues. After removal of 1 base from V and 4 bases from J, the junction contained 5 bases not matched to a gene. DNA for the CDR3: TGTGCCAGCAGCTTAGTTCTCCAGGGGGCAGATACGCAGTATTTT. Translated: CASSLVLQGADTQYF.

The V and J genes are TRBV4-1 and TRBJ1-2; 12 nucleotides line up with TRBD1. Germline CDR1 and CDR2: MGHRA and YSYEKL. The CDR3 covers 16 residues. J gave up 7 bases and V 2 bases, and 8 bases lay outside the gene matches. CDR3 coding DNA: TGCGCCAGCAGCCAACTAGGACGGGACAGGGGGCTTGGCTACACCTTC. Its translation is CASSQLGRDRGLGYTF.

The chain links TRBV5-1 to TRBJ2-3; 7 bases fit TRBD2. This CDR3 is 16 amino acids long. The J segment lost 1 base and the V segment lost 4 bases, leaving 9 bases of the junction unmatched. Germline lookup yields CDR1 SGHRS and CDR2 YFSETQ. CDR3 protein: CASSTLTSSGTDTQYF. The CDR3 nucleotides are TGCGCCAGCAGCACCTTGACTAGCTCCGGCACAGATACGCAGTATTTT.

The gene calls are TRBV29-1 and TRBJ1-1; no clear D. The germline V gene encodes CDR1 SQVTM and CDR2 ANQGSEA. V was cut by 5 bases and J by 1 base, with 14 bases left in between. The CDR3 extends over 14 amino acids. The CDR3 reads CSVNRGNQNTEAFF. The DNA for the CDR3 is TGCAGCGTTAATCGAGGAAACCAGAACACTGAAGCTTTCTTT. The complete variable domain, with remaining parts taken from reference TRBV29-1 and TRBJ1-1, reads SAVISQKPSRDICQRGTSLTIQCQVDSQVTMMFWYRQQPGQSLTLIATANQGSEATYESGFVIDKFPISRPNLTFSTLTVSNMSPEDSSIYLCSVNRGNQNTEAFFGQGTRLTVV.

The chain employs TRBV7-3 and TRBJ2-1; 10 bases are a match to TRBD2. The CDR3 extends over 17 amino acids. The germline CDR1 and CDR2 sequences are SGHTA and FQGTGA. The V segment lost 4 bases and the J segment 7 bases; nucleotides outside the gene matches: 13. The CDR3 loop is CASSSSQSGGARNEQFF. CDR3 DNA sequence: TGTGCCAGCAGCTCCAGTCAAAGCGGGGGGGCCAGGAATGAGCAGTTCTTC.

Details on this clone: An end of the junction does not agree with germline; a read error may underlie this. The chain employs TRBV7-9 and TRBJ2-7; perhaps TRBD2 as D (6 bases). This CDR3 is 11 amino acids long. CDR1 and CDR2 from the germline V gene are SEHNR and FQNEAQ (reference sequence). In nucleotides, the CDR3 is TGCGCGGGGACGGACAAGTACGAGCAGTACTTC. Amino acid sequence: CAGTDKYEQYF.

The chain employs TRBV19 and TRBJ1-1; D is perhaps TRBD1 (6 bases). The CDR3 spans 12 residues. With 3 bases removed from V and 8 bases from J, the gap between germline ends came to 10 bases. Looked up from germline, CDR1 is LNHDA and CDR2 is SQIVND (reference sequence). The CDR3 spells CASSMGTLEAFF. Here the CDR3 DNA reads TGTGCCAGTAGTATGGGGACACTAGAAGCTTTCTTT.

This clone has only one observation. J is TRBJ2-3 and V is TRBV5-1, with D maybe TRBD2 (6 bases). This CDR3 is built from 14 residues. V dropped 4 bases and J dropped 2 bases, with 11 bases sitting between them. Germline V gene data show CDR1 as SGHRS and CDR2 as YFSETQ. The CDR3 nucleotides are TGCGCCAGCAGCGTTAGCGGCCCCACAGATACGCAGTATTTT. As protein: CASSVSGPTDTQYF.

V usage is TRBV3-1 (or the pseudogene TRBV3-2) and J usage is TRBJ1-3; D remains unclear. Germline values: CDR1 LGHDT, CDR2 YNNKEL (reference sequence). Trimming stripped 4 bases from V and 3 bases from J, with 16 bases between. The CDR3 contains 16 residues. CDR3 bases: TGTGCCAGCAGCCCCTTGAGCCACAACAGTGGAAACACCATATATTTT. Translation: CASSPLSHNSGNTIYF.

The chain is built from TRBV7-2 and TRBJ1-6, with 10 positions matching TRBD1. This CDR3 contains 17 residues. CDR1 is SGHTA, CDR2 FQGNSA, per germline. The junction had 3 bases not matched to a gene; V was cut back by 1 base and J by 3 bases. CDR3 sequence reads: CASSLGRDRGYNSPLHF. CDR3 sequence (DNA): TGTGCCAGCAGCTTAGGAAGGGACAGGGGCTATAATTCACCCCTCCACTTT.